The sequence of this TCR beta chain was determined in a study of PD-1 blockade in classical Hodgkin lymphoma. Study-wide points: Partial responders and progressors had significantly lower baseline TCR diversity. Reports described newly diagnosed patients as having lower baseline TCR diversity than healthy donors.

TCRdb keeps only in-frame clones here, not all; method: immunoSEQ multiplex PCR. The table shows about 110,000 clones, with about nine tenths occurring only once. A word on this clone: Its matching antigen is unknown.

The germline V gene has CDR1 SGHRS and CDR2 YFSETQ. The CDR3 runs to 15 residues. V dropped 3 bases and J dropped 5; count of bases not matched to a gene: 10. There was relapse after autologous stem cell transplantation in every patient, and there was variation in brentuximab vedotin exposure. Progressive disease, partial response or complete response was each patient's best response. The sequence was obtained from a human donor with classical Hodgkin lymphoma. This chain joins TRBV5-1 and TRBJ2-5; TRBD2 matches at 7 bases. The sample was peripheral blood mononuclear cells (PBMCs), taken before the second cycle of nivolumab. Here the CDR3 reads CASSSAGTTRETQYF. The CDR3 DNA is TGCGCCAGCAGCTCCGCCGGGACTACGAGGGAGACCCAGTACTTC.